This is a list of T cell receptor beta chains from one sample in a study of blood T cell repertoires in COVID-19. Clones were read by immunoSEQ multiplex PCR, and TCRdb kept only the in-frame ones, dropping some. The sample includes about 200,000 clones, almost 90% of them seen just once. Sequenced input: peripheral blood. These receptors were collected from a man younger than 35 with active or convalescent COVID-19. Each CDR3 is given with its conserved first and last residue.

V gene	J gene	CDR3 protein
TRBV6-7	TRBJ2-1	CASSYFETNNEQFF
TRBV11-1	TRBJ1-1	CASSLEVGAEAFF
TRBV7-9	TRBJ2-7	CASSLGSGGNEQYF
TRBV19	TRBJ1-6	CASSRDRQGLKRGNSPLHF
TRBV24-1	TRBJ1-1	CATSDPNNNQAFF
TRBV15	TRBJ1-1	CATSRELLSTEAFF
TRBV6-6	TRBJ1-3	CASSWGGAGNTIYF
TRBV19	TRBJ1-3	CASSIGEGSGNTIYF
TRBV29-1	TRBJ1-2	CSAGPTGWVYGYTF
TRBV6-5	TRBJ1-1	CASSYRGPMNTEAFF
TRBV10-2	TRBJ2-3	CASSESGLAGTWPQYF
TRBV9	TRBJ2-2	CASSVWRGGYTGELFF
TRBV5-1	TRBJ1-6	CASSSGQQNSPLHF
TRBV11-1	TRBJ2-3	CASTSSRDRRTYTQYF
TRBV5-1	TRBJ1-6	CASSLVSGGRSPLHF
TRBV9	TRBJ2-1	CASSPRTSGGGSYNEQFF
TRBV4-1	TRBJ1-5	CASSQERQGQPQHF
TRBV7-9	TRBJ2-5	CASSLSPTDIETQYF
TRBV15	TRBJ1-1	CATSREIGVGNTEAFF
TRBV12-3/TRBV12-4	TRBJ1-2	CASRDRGGGYTF
TRBV6-1	TRBJ1-5	CASSELRLGNQPQHF
TRBV30	TRBJ1-1	CAWSLGENTEAFF
TRBV28	TRBJ2-7	CASSLPGNEQYF
TRBV5-5	TRBJ1-5	CASSHQGGDNQPQHF
TRBV7-9	TRBJ2-5	CASSPLSGSGSQETQYF
TRBV19	TRBJ1-2	CASSTRLSVGGYGYTF
TRBV2	TRBJ1-5	CASSVTTGPNQPQHF
TRBV29-1	TRBJ1-1	CSGDRGGNTEAFF
TRBV27	TRBJ1-4	CASSFSRGEKLFF
TRBV2	TRBJ1-5	CASSIEGGYSNQPQHF
TRBV5-1	TRBJ2-3	CASSLEASSTDTQYF
TRBV7-9	TRBJ1-1	CASSFIRGRQGSEAFF
TRBV5-1	TRBJ1-4	CASSLDALATNEKLFF
TRBV5-8	TRBJ2-5	CACGRWETQYF
TRBV19	TRBJ1-2	CASSLVGTGKEANYGYTF
TRBV28	TRBJ1-2	CASSLLALSSYGYTF
TRBV5-6	TRBJ1-1	CASRMGSTEAFF
TRBV6-6	TRBJ2-5	CASSYTSGRETQYF
TRBV7-8	TRBJ1-5	CASSLIRGSGPQHF
TRBV10-3	TRBJ2-2	CAISEPKETSRELFF
TRBV7-9	TRBJ2-7	CAVPGQGHPYEQYF
TRBV7-9	TRBJ2-3	CASSLEAGTDTQYF
TRBV2	TRBJ2-1	CASSYSYNEQFF
TRBV9	TRBJ1-2	CASSSRDGYTF
TRBV5-4	TRBJ2-7	CASSNAQGAFDEQYF
TRBV28	TRBJ2-1	CASSSLDSFSYNEQFF
TRBV5-4	TRBJ2-3	CASGLAGVDTQYF
TRBV3-1/TRBV3-2	TRBJ2-7	CASSPTGFSYEQYF
TRBV7-2	TRBJ1-1	CASSQNRGKTEAFF
TRBV7-8	TRBJ1-3	CASSLARGQHSGNTIYF